This T cell receptor beta chain was sequenced during a study of CD8 T cells in ankylosing spondylitis. Notes on the study in general: A motif of fewer than ten highly homologous TCR beta variants was seen as apparently characteristic of ankylosing spondylitis blood. Disease-linked clones were reportedly significantly enriched in matched ankylosing spondylitis synovial fluid. Reactive arthritis synovial fluid and blood were previously reported to contain some motif variants.

Quantitative molecular-barcoded 5'-RACE generated the TCR beta libraries. MiXCR was run by TCRdb on the 5' RACE reads, yielding one entry per CDR3 protein. The sample includes more than 60,000 distinct CDR3 sequences, approximately 5% of them seen just once. This clonotype was counted ten times or more. What it binds is not known. The CDR3 extends over 15 amino acids. V lost 2 bases and J 2 bases, leaving 13 bases between the germline ends. CDR1 and CDR2 from the germline V gene are SGHRS and YFSETQ. Specimen: blood, either unsorted or a sorted T cell fraction (not recorded which). The source is a male donor with ankylosing spondylitis or in good health (not recorded which). The chain uses TRBV5-1 and TRBJ2-5; TRBD1 is a possible D gene (5 bases). The CDR3 here is CASSFGQNLQETQYF. DNA for the CDR3: TGCGCCAGCAGCTTCGGACAAAACTTACAAGAGACCCAGTACTTC.